This T cell receptor (beta chain) was recovered during a study of radiotherapy plus CTLA-4 blockade in lung cancer. Findings and caveats of the study: TCR clones of tumor origin grew in blood after radiotherapy plus ipilimumab. Interferon-beta and early blood T cell clone dynamics reportedly predicted response best.

Repertoires were generated with immunoSEQ multiplex PCR, while TCRdb's copy carries only in-frame clones and drops some. The sample records over 50,000 clones, around four fifths being singletons. Germline V gene data show CDR1 as SGHRS and CDR2 as YFSETQ. V was shortened by 3 bases and J by 7 bases, with 14 bases between the two germline ends. CDR3 size: 14 residues. Points on this clone: Its antigen is undetermined.

The rearrangement links TRBV5-1 to TRBJ2-1; a weak D match, TRBD2 (6 bases). The TCR originated in a human donor with non-small cell lung cancer who had a partial response to radiotherapy plus ipilimumab. The sequencing used peripheral blood, collected from a patient treated with radiotherapy plus ipilimumab. The CDR3 nucleotides read TGCGCCAGCAGCTGGGGAGTGGGGAGGAATGAGCAGTTCTTC. This sequence encodes CASSWGVGRNEQFF.